This is a list of T cell receptor beta chains from one sample in a study of cytomegalovirus exposure and HLA in healthy donors. TCRdb's table, derived via immunoSEQ multiplex PCR, lists solely in-frame clones and lacks some. The table records about 160,000 clones, roughly four fifths of them present only once. Sequences were obtained from PBMCs. The receptor source for this set is a man aged 60-69 years in good health and CMV-seronegative. Both conserved end residues are part of each CDR3. D genes are given only for firm matches. Some rows mark clone size as missing; the rest say once, few, many or name a class of expanded clone.

.	TRBD1	TRBV10-1	TRBJ2-7	TGCGCCAGCAGTGAGGCGGGGACAGGGGCCTACGAGCAGTACTTC	CASSEAGTGAYEQYF
.	TRBD1	TRBV28	TRBJ1-1	TGTGCCAGCATTACCGGGACAGGGGGGACTGAAGCTTTCTTT	CASITGTGGTEAFF
.	.	TRBV10-2	TRBJ2-1	TGCGCCAGCAGTGAGTCCGGGATCTACAATGAGCAGTTCTTC	CASSESGIYNEQFF
once	TRBD1	TRBV5-5	TRBJ1-2	TGTGCCAGCAGCCTAACCCGGGACAGGGGAATTTATGGCTACACCTTC	CASSLTRDRGIYGYTF
.	TRBD1	TRBV6-4	TRBJ2-3	TGTGCCAGCAGTGACAGGGGGCTGGTCACAGATACGCAGTATTTT	CASSDRGLVTDTQYF
.	.	TRBV5-1	TRBJ1-1	TGCGCCAGCAGCTTGGAGCTAAACACTGAAGCTTTCTTT	CASSLELNTEAFF
.	.	TRBV9	TRBJ2-1	TGTGCCAGCAGCGGGGCGAGCTCCTACAATGAGCAGTTCTTC	CASSGASSYNEQFF
.	TRBD2	TRBV5-6	TRBJ2-7	TGTGCCAGCAGCTTGACCCCCGGGGGGATCGAGCAGTACTTC	CASSLTPGGIEQYF
.	.	TRBV7-2	TRBJ1-3	TGTGCCAGCAGCTTAGATGCAGGTGACGGAAACACCATATATTTT	CASSLDAGDGNTIYF
.	.	TRBV5-6	TRBJ1-3	TGTGCCAGCAGCTTGGGGCTTTCGGAGGGAAACACCATATATTTT	CASSLGLSEGNTIYF
.	.	TRBV6-6	TRBJ1-2	TGTGCCAGCAGTGACCCGACAGTAGACTACACCTTC	CASSDPTVDYTF
.	.	TRBV19	TRBJ2-5	TGTGCCAGTAGTATGCTAGAACAAGAGACCCAGTACTTC	CASSMLEQETQYF